Here is one TCR beta chain with its context. Authors' processing steps: How many nucleated cells were present was estimated from reference gene primer amplification. TCRdb's copy holds only in-frame clones and misses some; the assay was immunoSEQ multiplex PCR. D and trimming come from the DNA, and the V and J calls and clone size come from that table. The sample has fewer than 250,000 clones; around 87% are singletons. These data are taken from a study of blood T cell repertoires in COVID-19. Study-level information: Samples came from the United States, Italy and Spain, spanning acute and convalescent COVID-19. Sources were T cells, B-cell-depleted T cells, or PBMCs; the material itself was cDNA or gDNA.

The ends were cut back, 4 bases at V and 4 bases at J, with 16 bases in the middle. CDR3 size: 15 residues. Looked up from germline, CDR1 is LNHDA and CDR2 is SQIVND (reference sequence). Sequenced material: peripheral blood. V gene TRBV19 combines with J gene TRBJ1-1; a possible D gene is TRBD1 (5 bases). This TCR derives from a man in his 60s with acute or convalescent COVID-19. The CDR3: CASSSGGGSGTEAFF. The CDR3 DNA reads TGTGCCAGTAGTAGTGGGGGGGGTAGCGGCACTGAAGCTTTCTTT.